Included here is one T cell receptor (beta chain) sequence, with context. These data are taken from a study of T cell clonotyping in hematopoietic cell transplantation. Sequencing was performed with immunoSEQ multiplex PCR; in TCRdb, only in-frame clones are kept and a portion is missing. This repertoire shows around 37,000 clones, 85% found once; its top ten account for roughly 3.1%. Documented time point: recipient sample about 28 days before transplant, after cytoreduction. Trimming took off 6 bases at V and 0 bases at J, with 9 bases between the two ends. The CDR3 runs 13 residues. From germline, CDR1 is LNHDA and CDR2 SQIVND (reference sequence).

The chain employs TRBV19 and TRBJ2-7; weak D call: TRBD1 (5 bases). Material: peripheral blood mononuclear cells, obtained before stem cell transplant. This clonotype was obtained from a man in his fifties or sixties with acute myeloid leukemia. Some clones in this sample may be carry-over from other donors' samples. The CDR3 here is CASSQGSSYEQYF. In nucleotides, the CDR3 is TGTGCCAGTAGCCAGGGAAGCTCCTACGAGCAGTACTTC.